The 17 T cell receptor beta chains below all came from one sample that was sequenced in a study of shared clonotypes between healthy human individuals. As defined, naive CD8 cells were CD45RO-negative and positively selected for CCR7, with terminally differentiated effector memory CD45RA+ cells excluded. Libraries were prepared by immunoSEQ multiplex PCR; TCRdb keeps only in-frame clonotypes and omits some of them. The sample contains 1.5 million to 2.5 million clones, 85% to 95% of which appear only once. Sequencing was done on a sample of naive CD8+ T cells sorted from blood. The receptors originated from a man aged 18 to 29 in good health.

CDR3 protein: CASSASLTYEQYF. CDR3 DNA sequence: TGTGCCAGCAGTGCTAGTTTGACCTACGAGCAGTACTTC. The rearrangement links TRBV6-1 to TRBJ2-7; D not resolved. This CDR3 is 13 amino acids long. Germline loops: CDR1 MNHNS, CDR2 SASEGT. Trimming removed 4 bases at V and 2 bases at J, with 9 bases between.

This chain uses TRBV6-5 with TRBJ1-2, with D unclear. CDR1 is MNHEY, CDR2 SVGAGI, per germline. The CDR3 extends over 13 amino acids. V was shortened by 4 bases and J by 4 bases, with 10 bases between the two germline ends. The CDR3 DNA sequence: TGTGCCAGCAGTTCCCTGGCATCCTATGGCTACACCTTC. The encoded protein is CASSSLASYGYTF.

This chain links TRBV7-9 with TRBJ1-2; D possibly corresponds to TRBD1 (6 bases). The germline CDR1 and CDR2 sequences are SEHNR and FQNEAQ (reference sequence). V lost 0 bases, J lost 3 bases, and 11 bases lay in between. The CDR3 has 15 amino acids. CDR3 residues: CASSLAETGYYGYTF. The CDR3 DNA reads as TGTGCCAGCAGCTTAGCCGAAACAGGGTACTATGGCTACACCTTC.

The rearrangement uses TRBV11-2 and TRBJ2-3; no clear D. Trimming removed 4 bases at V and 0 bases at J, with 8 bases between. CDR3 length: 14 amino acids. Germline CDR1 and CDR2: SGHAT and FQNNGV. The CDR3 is CASSSGISTDTQYF. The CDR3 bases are TGTGCCAGCAGCTCTGGGATTAGCACAGATACGCAGTATTTT.

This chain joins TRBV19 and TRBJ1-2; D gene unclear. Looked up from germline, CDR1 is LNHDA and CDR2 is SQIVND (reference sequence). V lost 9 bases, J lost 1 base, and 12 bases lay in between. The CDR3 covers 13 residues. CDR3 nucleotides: TGTGCCAGCAAGGCCGGCGTTAACTATGGCTACACCTTC. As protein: CASKAGVNYGYTF. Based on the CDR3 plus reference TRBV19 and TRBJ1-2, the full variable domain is DGGITQSPKYLFRKEGQNVTLSCEQNLNHDAMYWYRQDPGQGLRLIYYSQIVNDFQKGDIAEGYSVSREKKESFPLTVTSAQKNPTAFYLCASKAGVNYGYTFGSGTRLTVV.

CDR3 loop: CSVDLGLKETQYF. As DNA, the CDR3 is TGCAGCGTGGACCTAGGATTAAAAGAGACCCAGTACTTC. The chain has TRBV29-1 and TRBJ2-5; D gene ambiguous. Germline loops: CDR1 SQVTM, CDR2 ANQGSEA. There are 13 residues in the CDR3. V was pared by 6 bases and J by 3 bases, with 14 bases between.

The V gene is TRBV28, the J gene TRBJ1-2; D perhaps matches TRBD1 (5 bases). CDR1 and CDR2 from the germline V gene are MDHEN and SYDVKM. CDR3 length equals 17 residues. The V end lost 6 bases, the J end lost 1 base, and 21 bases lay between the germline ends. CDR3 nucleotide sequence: TGTGCCAGCAGCACCCAGTGGGAGACAGAATTTAACTATGGCTACACCTTC. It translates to CASSTQWETEFNYGYTF.

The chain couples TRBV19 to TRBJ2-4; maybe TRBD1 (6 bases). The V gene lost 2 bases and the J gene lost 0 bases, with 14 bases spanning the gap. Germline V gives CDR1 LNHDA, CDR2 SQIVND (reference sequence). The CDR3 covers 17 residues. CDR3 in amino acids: CASSISGDNLAKNIQYF. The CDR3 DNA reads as TGTGCCAGTAGTATATCTGGGGACAATCTAGCCAAAAACATTCAGTACTTC. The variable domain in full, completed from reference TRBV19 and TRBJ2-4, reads DGGITQSPKYLFRKEGQNVTLSCEQNLNHDAMYWYRQDPGQGLRLIYYSQIVNDFQKGDIAEGYSVSREKKESFPLTVTSAQKNPTAFYLCASSISGDNLAKNIQYFGAGTRLSVL.

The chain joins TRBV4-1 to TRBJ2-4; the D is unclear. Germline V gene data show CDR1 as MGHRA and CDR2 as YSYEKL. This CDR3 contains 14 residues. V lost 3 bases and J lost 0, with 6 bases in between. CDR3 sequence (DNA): TGCGCCAGCAGCCACCAGTTAGCCAAAAACATTCAGTACTTC. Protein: CASSHQLAKNIQYF.

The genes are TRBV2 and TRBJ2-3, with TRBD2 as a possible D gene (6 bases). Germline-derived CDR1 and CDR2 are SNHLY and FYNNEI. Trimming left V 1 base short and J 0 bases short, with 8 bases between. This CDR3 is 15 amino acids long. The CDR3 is CASSEGGTSTDTQYF. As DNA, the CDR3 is TGTGCCAGCAGTGAAGGGGGGACTAGCACAGATACGCAGTATTTT. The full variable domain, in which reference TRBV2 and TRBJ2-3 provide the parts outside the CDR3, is EPEVTQTPSHQVTQMGQEVILRCVPISNHLYFYWYRQILGQKVEFLVSFYNNEISEKSEIFDDQFSVERPDGSNFTLKIRSTKLEDSAMYFCASSEGGTSTDTQYFGPGTRLTVL.

CDR3 nucleotide sequence: TGTGCCAGCAGTTTAAGTATCATGAACACTGAAGCTTTCTTT. Translating gives CASSLSIMNTEAFF. The chain has TRBV27 and TRBJ1-1, with D hard to call. Germline V lookup: CDR1 MNHEY, CDR2 SMNVEV (reference sequence). V lost 2 bases and J 0 bases, leaving 7 bases between the germline ends. This CDR3 region has 14 residues.

CDR3 sequence: CAWSPAGKAFF. The CDR3 DNA is TGTGCCTGGAGTCCCGCAGGCAAGGCTTTCTTT. This chain connects TRBV30 to TRBJ1-1, with D unclear. The CDR3 sequence is 11 residues long. The germline CDR1 and CDR2 sequences are GTSNPN and SVGIG (reference sequence). Trimming shortened V by 2 bases and J by 11 bases, and 12 bases separated the two germline ends.

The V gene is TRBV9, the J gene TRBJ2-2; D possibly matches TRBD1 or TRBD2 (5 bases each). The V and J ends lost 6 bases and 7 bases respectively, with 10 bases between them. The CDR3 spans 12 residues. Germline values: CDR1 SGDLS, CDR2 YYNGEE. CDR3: CASNRGGGELFF. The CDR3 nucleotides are TGTGCCAGCAACCGGGGCGGCGGGGAGCTGTTTTTT.

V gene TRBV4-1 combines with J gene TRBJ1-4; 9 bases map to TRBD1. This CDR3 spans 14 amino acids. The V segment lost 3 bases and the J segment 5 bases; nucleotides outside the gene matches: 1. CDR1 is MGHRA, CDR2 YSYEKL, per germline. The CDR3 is CASSHGQGNEKLFF. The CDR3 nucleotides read TGCGCCAGCAGCCATGGACAGGGGAATGAAAAACTGTTTTTT.

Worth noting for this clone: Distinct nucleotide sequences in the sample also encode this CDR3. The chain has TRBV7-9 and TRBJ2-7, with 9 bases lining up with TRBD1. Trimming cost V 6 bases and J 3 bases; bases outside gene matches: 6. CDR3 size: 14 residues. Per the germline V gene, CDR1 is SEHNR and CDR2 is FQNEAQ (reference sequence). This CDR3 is CASSDLGQGYEQYF. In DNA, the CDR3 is TGTGCCAGCAGTGATCTGGGACAGGGCTACGAGCAGTACTTC.

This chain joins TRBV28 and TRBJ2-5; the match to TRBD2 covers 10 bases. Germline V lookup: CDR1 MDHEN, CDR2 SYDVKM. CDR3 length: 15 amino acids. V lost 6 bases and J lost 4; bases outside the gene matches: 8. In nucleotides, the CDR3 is TGTGCCAGCAGAGCGGGGGGGTTGGGAGGAGAGACCCAGTACTTC. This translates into CASRAGGLGGETQYF.

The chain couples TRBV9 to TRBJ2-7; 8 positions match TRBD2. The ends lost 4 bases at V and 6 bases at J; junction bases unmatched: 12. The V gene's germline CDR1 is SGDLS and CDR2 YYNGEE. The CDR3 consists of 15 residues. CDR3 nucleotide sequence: TGTGCCAGCAGCCCTGGCGGGGGGCCAATAGTCGAGCAGTACTTC. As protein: CASSPGGGPIVEQYF. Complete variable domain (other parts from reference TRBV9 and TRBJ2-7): DSGVTQTPKHLITATGQRVTLRCSPRSGDLSVYWYQQSLDQGLQFLIQYYNGEERAKGNILERFSAQQFPDLHSELNLSSLELGDSALYFCASSPGGGPIVEQYFGPGTRLTVT.